The 3 T cell receptor beta chains reported below all come from one sample, sequenced in a study of T cell changes during pregnancy in multiple sclerosis. Assay: immunoSEQ multiplex PCR; the TCRdb copy retains only in-frame clones and omits some. This sample yields more than 35,000 clones, of which 70% to 90% are seen a single time; around 11% belongs to the top ten. Sequencing was performed on CD8+ T cells from peripheral blood mononuclear cells, taken in the third trimester of pregnancy. The receptors were gathered from a female donor with multiple sclerosis, enrolled in a pregnancy study.

The CDR3 region has the DNA TGCGCCAGCAGCCAAGGTGCCGGTGAAGCTTTCTTT. Protein sequence: CASSQGAGEAFF. This chain uses TRBV4-1 with TRBJ1-1; D not resolved. Germline CDR1 MGHRA, CDR2 YSYEKL. Between the trimmed V and J ends, which lost 1 base and 7 bases, there was a span of 7 bases. The CDR3 loop spans 12 amino acids.

The chain uses TRBV6-1 and TRBJ1-6, with a tentative D call TRBD1 (5 bases). There are 16 residues in the CDR3. V shed 4 bases and J shed 5 bases, with 15 bases lying between them. CDR1 is MNHNS and CDR2 is SASEGT in the germline V gene. CDR3: CASSVRTLLNNSPLHF. Here the CDR3 DNA reads TGTGCCAGCAGTGTTCGGACACTTCTTAATAATTCACCCCTCCACTTT.

The rearrangement uses TRBV30 and TRBJ1-4; 7 bases line up with TRBD1. Trimming took 5 bases from V and 5 from J; bases not matched to a gene: 2. Germline CDR1 is GTSNPN and CDR2 is SVGIG (reference sequence). This CDR3 is built from 12 residues. The CDR3 sequence is CAWGDSNEKLFF. DNA of the CDR3: TGTGCCTGGGGGGACAGCAATGAAAAACTGTTTTTT.